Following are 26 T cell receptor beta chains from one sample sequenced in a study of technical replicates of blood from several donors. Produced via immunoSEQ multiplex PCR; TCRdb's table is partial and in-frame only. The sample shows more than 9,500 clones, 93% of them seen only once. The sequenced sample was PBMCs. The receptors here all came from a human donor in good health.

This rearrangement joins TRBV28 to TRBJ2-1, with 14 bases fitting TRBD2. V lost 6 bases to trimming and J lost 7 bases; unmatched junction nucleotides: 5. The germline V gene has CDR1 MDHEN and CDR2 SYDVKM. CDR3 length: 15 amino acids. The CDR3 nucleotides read TGTGCCAGCAGCCGCGGGACTAGCGGGAGAAATGAGCAGTTCTTC. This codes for CASSRGTSGRNEQFF.

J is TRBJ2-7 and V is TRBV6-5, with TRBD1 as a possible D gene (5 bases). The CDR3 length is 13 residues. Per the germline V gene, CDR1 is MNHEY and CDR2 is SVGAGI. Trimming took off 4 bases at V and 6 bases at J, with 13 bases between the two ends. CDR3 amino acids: CASSFRRGLEQYF. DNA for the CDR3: TGTGCCAGCAGTTTCCGTAGGGGTCTCGAGCAGTACTTC.

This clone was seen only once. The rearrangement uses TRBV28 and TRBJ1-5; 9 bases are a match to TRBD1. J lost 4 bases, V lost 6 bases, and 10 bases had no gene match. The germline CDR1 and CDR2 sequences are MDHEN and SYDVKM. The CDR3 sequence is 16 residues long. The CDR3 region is CASSRSTGGENQPQHF. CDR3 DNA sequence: TGTGCCAGCAGCCGATCGACAGGGGGGGAGAATCAGCCCCAGCATTTT.

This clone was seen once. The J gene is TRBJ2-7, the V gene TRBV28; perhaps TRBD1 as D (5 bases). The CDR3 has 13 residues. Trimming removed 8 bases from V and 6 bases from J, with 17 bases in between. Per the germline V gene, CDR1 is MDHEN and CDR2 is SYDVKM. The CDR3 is CASYRQPHGEQYF. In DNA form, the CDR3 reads TGTGCCAGCTACCGACAGCCCCATGGCGAGCAGTACTTC.

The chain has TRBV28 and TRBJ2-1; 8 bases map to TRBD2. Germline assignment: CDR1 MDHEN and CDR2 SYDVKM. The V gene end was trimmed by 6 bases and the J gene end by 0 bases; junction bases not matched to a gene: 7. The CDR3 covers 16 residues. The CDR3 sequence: CASSPSGLASYNEQFF. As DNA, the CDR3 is TGTGCCAGCAGCCCTAGCGGACTAGCCTCCTACAATGAGCAGTTCTTC.

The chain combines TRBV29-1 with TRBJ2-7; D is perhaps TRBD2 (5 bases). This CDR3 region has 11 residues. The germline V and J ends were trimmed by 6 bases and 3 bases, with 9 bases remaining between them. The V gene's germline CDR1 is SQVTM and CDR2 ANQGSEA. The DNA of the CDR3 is TGCAGCGTCTCGGGATTCTACGAGCAGTACTTC. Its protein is CSVSGFYEQYF.

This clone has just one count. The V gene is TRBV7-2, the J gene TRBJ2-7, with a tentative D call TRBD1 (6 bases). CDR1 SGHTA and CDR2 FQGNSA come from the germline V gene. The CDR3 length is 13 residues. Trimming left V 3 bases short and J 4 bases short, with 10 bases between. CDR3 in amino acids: CASSFYRDYEQYF. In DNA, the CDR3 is TGTGCCAGCAGCTTCTACAGGGATTACGAGCAGTACTTC.

The CDR3 sequence is CASSSRGSEQYF. The CDR3, as DNA: TGTGCCAGCAGCTCTCGGGGTAGTGAGCAGTACTTC. J is TRBJ2-7 and V is TRBV28, with a weak D call TRBD2 (5 bases). The CDR3 has 12 residues. V was trimmed by 6 bases and J by 7 bases, leaving 13 bases between them. Germline lookup yields CDR1 MDHEN and CDR2 SYDVKM.

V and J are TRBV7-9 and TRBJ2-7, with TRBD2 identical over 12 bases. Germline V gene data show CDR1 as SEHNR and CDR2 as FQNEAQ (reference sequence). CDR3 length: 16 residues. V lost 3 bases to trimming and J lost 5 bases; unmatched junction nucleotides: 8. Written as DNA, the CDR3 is TGTGCCAGCAGCTTCCTAGCGGGAGGGGCGGGGGACGAGCAGTACTTC. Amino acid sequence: CASSFLAGGAGDEQYF.

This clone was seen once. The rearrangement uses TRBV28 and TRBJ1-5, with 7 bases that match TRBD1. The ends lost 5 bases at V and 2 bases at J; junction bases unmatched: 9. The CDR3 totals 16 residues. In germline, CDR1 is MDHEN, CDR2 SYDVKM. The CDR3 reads CASSPQTGFGNQPQHF. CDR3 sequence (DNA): TGTGCCAGCAGTCCTCAGACAGGGTTCGGCAATCAGCCCCAGCATTTT.

DNA for the CDR3: TGTGCCAGCAGTCCAGGACAGGGGGCCCTATACGAGCAGTACTTC. Amino acids: CASSPGQGALYEQYF. The rearrangement uses TRBV28 and TRBJ2-7; the match to TRBD1 covers 11 bases. V lost 5 bases to trimming and J lost 4 bases; unmatched junction nucleotides: 7. CDR3 length equals 15 residues. Germline V lookup: CDR1 MDHEN, CDR2 SYDVKM.

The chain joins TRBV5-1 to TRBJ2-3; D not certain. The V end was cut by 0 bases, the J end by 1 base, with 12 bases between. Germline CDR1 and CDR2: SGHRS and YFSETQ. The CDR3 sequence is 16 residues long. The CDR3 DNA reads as TGCGCCAGCAGCTTGGTCCCGGCTCAGGGCACAGATACGCAGTATTTT. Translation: CASSLVPAQGTDTQYF.

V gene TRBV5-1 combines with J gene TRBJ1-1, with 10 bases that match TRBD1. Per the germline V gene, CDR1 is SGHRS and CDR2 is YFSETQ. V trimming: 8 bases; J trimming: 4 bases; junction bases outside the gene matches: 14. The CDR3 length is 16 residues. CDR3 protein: CASSTGGLFISTEAFF. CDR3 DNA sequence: TGCGCCAGTTCGACAGGGGGCCTCTTTATTAGCACTGAAGCTTTCTTT.

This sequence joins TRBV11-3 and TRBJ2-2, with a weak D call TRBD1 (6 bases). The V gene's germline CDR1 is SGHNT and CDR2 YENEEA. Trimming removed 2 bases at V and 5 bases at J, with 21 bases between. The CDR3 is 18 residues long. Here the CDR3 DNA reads TGTGCCAGCAGCTTACACACAGGGTTCATGGGCGAGACCGGGGAGCTGTTTTTT. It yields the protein CASSLHTGFMGETGELFF.

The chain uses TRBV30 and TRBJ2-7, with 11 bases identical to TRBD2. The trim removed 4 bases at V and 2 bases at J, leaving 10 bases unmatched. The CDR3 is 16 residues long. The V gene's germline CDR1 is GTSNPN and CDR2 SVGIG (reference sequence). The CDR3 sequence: CAWIPRLAGKAYEQYF. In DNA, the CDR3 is TGTGCCTGGATACCTCGACTAGCGGGAAAAGCCTACGAGCAGTACTTC.

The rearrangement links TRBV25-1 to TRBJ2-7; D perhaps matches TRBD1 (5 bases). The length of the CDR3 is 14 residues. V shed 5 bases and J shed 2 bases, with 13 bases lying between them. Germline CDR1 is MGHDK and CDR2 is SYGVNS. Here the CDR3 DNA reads TGTGCCAGCAGTAACCAGGGCATAACCTACGAGCAGTACTTC. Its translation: CASSNQGITYEQYF.

Here the CDR3 DNA reads TGCGCCAGCAGCTTGTCTCCTTTGGGTACTAGCGCCAATGAGCAGTTCTTC. Protein sequence: CASSLSPLGTSANEQFF. J is TRBJ2-1 and V is TRBV5-1; 7 nucleotides match TRBD2. Losses at the gene ends were 1 base for V and 6 bases for J; bases not matched to a gene: 13. Looked up from germline, CDR1 is SGHRS and CDR2 is YFSETQ. The CDR3 consists of 17 residues.

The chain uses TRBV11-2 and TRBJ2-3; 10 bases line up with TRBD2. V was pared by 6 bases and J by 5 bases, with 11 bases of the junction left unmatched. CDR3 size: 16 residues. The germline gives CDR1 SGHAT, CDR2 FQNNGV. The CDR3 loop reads CASSSPWSSGRDTQYF. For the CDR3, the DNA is TGTGCCAGCAGTTCTCCTTGGTCTAGCGGGAGAGATACGCAGTATTTT.

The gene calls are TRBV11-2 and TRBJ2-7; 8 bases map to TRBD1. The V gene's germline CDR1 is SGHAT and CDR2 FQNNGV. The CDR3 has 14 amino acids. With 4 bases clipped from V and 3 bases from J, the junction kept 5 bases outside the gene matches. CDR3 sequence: CASSSRQGSYEQYF. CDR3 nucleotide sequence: TGTGCCAGCAGCTCCAGACAGGGGAGCTACGAGCAGTACTTC.

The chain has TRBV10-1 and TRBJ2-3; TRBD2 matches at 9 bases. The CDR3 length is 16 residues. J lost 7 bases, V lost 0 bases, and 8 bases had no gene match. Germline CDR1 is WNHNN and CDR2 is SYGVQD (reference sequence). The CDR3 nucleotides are TGCGCCAGCAGTGAGTCAAAGGCTAGCGGGAAACATACGCAGTATTTT. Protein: CASSESKASGKHTQYF.

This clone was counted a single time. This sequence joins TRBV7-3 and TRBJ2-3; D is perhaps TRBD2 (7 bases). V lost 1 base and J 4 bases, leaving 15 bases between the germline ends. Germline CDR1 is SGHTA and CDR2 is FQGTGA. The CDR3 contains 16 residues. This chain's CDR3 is CASSLKGTGGPDTQYF. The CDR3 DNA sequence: TGTGCCAGCAGCTTAAAGGGGACCGGGGGGCCAGATACGCAGTATTTT.

CDR3 in DNA: TGTGCCAGCAGCTCCCGGACAGGGGGCTTCTACGAGCAGTACTTC. This translates into CASSSRTGGFYEQYF. This chain joins TRBV7-6 and TRBJ2-7; TRBD1 aligns across 11 bases. Germline lookup yields CDR1 SGHVS and CDR2 FNYEAQ. The CDR3 is 15 residues long. Losses at the gene ends were 4 bases for V and 3 bases for J; bases not matched to a gene: 5.

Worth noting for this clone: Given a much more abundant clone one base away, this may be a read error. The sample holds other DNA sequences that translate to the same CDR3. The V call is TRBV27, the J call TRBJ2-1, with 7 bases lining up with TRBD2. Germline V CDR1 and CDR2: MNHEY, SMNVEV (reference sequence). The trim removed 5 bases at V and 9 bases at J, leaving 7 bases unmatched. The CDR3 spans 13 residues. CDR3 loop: CASSPTSAGEQFF. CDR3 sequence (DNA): TGTGCCAGCAGTCCCACTAGCGCCGGTGAGCAGTTCTTC.

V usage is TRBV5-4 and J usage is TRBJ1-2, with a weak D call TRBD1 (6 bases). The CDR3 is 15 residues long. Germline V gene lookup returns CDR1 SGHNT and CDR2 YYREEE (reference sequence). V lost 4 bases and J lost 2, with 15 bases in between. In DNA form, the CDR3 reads TGTGCCAGCAGCGACAGGACATACGGAAACTATGGCTACACCTTC. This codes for CASSDRTYGNYGYTF.

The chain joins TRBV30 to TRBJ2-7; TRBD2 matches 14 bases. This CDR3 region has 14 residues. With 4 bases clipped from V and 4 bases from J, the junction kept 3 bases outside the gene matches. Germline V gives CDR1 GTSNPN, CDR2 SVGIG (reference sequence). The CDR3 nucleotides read TGTGCCTGGACAGGGACTAGCGGGAGTTACGAGCAGTACTTC. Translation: CAWTGTSGSYEQYF.

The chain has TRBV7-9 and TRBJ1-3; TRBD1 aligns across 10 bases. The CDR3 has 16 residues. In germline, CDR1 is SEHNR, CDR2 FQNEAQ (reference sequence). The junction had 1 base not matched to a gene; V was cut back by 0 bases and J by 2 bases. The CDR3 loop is CASSLAGTGAGNTIYF. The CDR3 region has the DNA TGTGCCAGCAGCTTAGCGGGGACAGGGGCTGGAAACACCATATATTTT.